What follows are 30 T cell receptor beta chains derived from one specimen sequenced in a study of T cells in Graves' hyperthyroidism and ophthalmopathy. Researchers took RNA transcripts and amplified the TCR beta CDR3 regions from them. The HTBI primer set served for first-round RT-PCR of the TCR CDR3. MiXCR, run by TCRdb on the multiplex PCR reads, gives a single entry per CDR3 protein. The table includes about 580,000 distinct CDR3 sequences, approximately 14% detected once. The sequencing input was blood. Every receptor here comes from a woman in her 30s with Graves' hyperthyroidism that later progressed to Graves' ophthalmopathy.

This clonotype was seen at least ten times. The rearrangement links TRBV3-1 to TRBJ1-2, with D unclear. The V gene's germline CDR1 is LGHDT and CDR2 YNNKEL (reference sequence). Trimming took 4 bases from V and 0 from J, leaving 12 bases between them. The CDR3 runs 15 residues. CDR3 residues: CASSPGSEANYGYTF. DNA for the CDR3: TGTGCCAGCAGCCCCGGGTCTGAAGCTAACTATGGCTACACCTTC.

This clonotype was seen many times. The chain joins TRBV11-2 to TRBJ1-4; a weak D match, TRBD1 (5 bases). V lost 3 bases to trimming and J lost 7 bases, with 15 bases between them. Germline V gene data show CDR1 as SGHAT and CDR2 as FQNNGV. CDR3 length: 15 residues. CDR3 in DNA: TGTGCCAGCAGCTTTGGGGGGGGAGCGCGTGAAAAACTGTTTTTT. The encoded protein is CASSFGGGAREKLFF.

This clonotype was seen repeatedly, ten times or more. V usage is TRBV5-6 and J usage is TRBJ2-6; no clear D. The germline V gene encodes CDR1 SGHDT and CDR2 YYEEEE. The CDR3 spans 17 residues. Trimming took off 0 bases at V and 0 bases at J, with 10 bases between the two ends. CDR3: CASSLAADTSGANVLTF. Here the CDR3 DNA reads TGTGCCAGCAGCTTGGCGGCGGATACCTCTGGGGCCAACGTCCTGACTTTC.

This clonotype was recorded many times. The chain is built from TRBV12-3 or TRBV12-4 and TRBJ1-1; TRBD1 aligns across 10 bases. V gave up 5 bases and J gave up 4 bases; unmatched junction bases: 13. The CDR3 spans 17 residues. CDR3 DNA sequence: TGTGCCAGCAGTCAGGACGTGGGGCGGACAGGGGGCACTGAAGCTTTCTTT. As protein: CASSQDVGRTGGTEAFF.

Many counts were recorded for this clonotype. This chain uses TRBV27 with TRBJ1-1, with D perhaps matching TRBD1 (5 bases). Germline CDR1 reads MNHEY; CDR2 reads SMNVEV (reference sequence). Trimming removed 3 bases at V and 6 bases at J, with 11 bases between. The length of the CDR3 is 13 residues. The CDR3 sequence: CASSFRGAPEAFF. As DNA, the CDR3 is TGTGCCAGCAGTTTCCGAGGGGCCCCTGAAGCTTTCTTT.

This clonotype came up many times. The junction and the germline gene differ at one end; a read error may be behind it. The chain recombines TRBV12-3 or TRBV12-4 with TRBJ1-1, with 7 bases lining up with TRBD1. This CDR3 region has 14 residues. CDR3 nucleotides: TGTGCCAGCAGCTTAGCAGGGGGAGGAACTGAAGCTTTCTTT. It translates to CASSLAGGGTEAFF.

This clonotype was detected many times. The chain employs TRBV5-1 and TRBJ2-7; D is perhaps TRBD2 (5 bases). Trimming removed 4 bases from V and 4 bases from J, with 21 bases in between. There are 16 residues in the CDR3. Germline V gene lookup returns CDR1 SGHRS and CDR2 YFSETQ. CDR3: CASSPVPPGMRYEQYF. Written as DNA, the CDR3 is TGCGCCAGCAGCCCCGTCCCCCCGGGGATGCGGTACGAGCAGTACTTC.

This clonotype was observed at least ten times. The rearrangement uses TRBV20-1 and TRBJ1-1; D uncertain. Germline values: CDR1 DFQATT, CDR2 SNEGSKA (reference sequence). This CDR3 is 11 amino acids long. Between the trimmed V and J ends, which lost 5 bases and 7 bases, there was a span of 11 bases. CDR3 amino acids: CSAVKSLEAFF. The CDR3 DNA sequence: TGCAGTGCTGTTAAAAGCCTTGAAGCTTTCTTT.

This clonotype was counted only a few times. The V gene is TRBV30, the J gene TRBJ1-5; the match to TRBD1 covers 7 bases. Per the germline V gene, CDR1 is GTSNPN and CDR2 is SVGIG (reference sequence). The CDR3 has 17 amino acids. The junction had 13 bases not matched to a gene; V was cut back by 5 bases and J by 0 bases. This CDR3 reads CAWSPRWDSISNQPQHF. The CDR3 DNA sequence: TGTGCCTGGTCCCCTCGTTGGGACAGTATTAGCAATCAGCCCCAGCATTTT.

In this sample, this clonotype turned up many times. The chain employs TRBV30 and TRBJ1-5; 7 positions match TRBD1. The germline CDR1 and CDR2 sequences are GTSNPN and SVGIG (reference sequence). The CDR3 has 14 amino acids. After removal of 3 bases from V and 8 bases from J, the junction contained 10 bases not matched to a gene. The CDR3 coding sequence is TGTGCCTGGAGCGGGGGAGGGGGCCGCGAGCCCCAGCATTTT. It encodes CAWSGGGGREPQHF.

This clonotype came up many times. The chain combines TRBV6-2 or TRBV6-3 with TRBJ2-5; 10 nucleotides agree with TRBD2. Germline V lookup: CDR1 MNHEY, CDR2 SVGEGT. This CDR3 is 14 amino acids long. Trimming took 7 bases from V and 3 from J; bases not matched to a gene: 5. The CDR3 protein is CASTLAGAEETQYF. The CDR3 DNA reads TGTGCCAGCACCCTAGCGGGAGCGGAAGAGACCCAGTACTTC.

This clonotype was counted ten times or more. The gene calls are TRBV10-3 and TRBJ1-6, with D maybe TRBD1 (6 bases). The V gene lost 2 bases and the J gene lost 15 bases, with 8 bases spanning the gap. In germline, CDR1 is ENHRY, CDR2 SYGVKD. This CDR3 has 11 amino acids. CDR3 coding DNA: TGTGCCATCAGTGAGACAGGGCTCCTCCACTTT. It translates to CAISETGLLHF.

This clonotype has at least ten counts. The chain recombines TRBV27 with TRBJ1-2, with 10 positions matching TRBD1. Germline V gives CDR1 MNHEY, CDR2 SMNVEV (reference sequence). The CDR3 covers 15 residues. The J segment lost 6 bases and the V segment lost 4 bases, leaving 8 bases of the junction unmatched. CDR3 region: CASSSPGQGIDGYTF. The DNA of the CDR3 is TGTGCCAGCAGTTCTCCGGGACAGGGGATTGATGGCTACACCTTC.

In its sample, this clonotype was seen many times. The chain couples TRBV11-3 to TRBJ1-4; D gene unclear. In germline, CDR1 is SGHNT, CDR2 YENEEA. Trimming took 5 bases from V and 5 from J, leaving 15 bases between them. The length of the CDR3 is 15 residues. CDR3 amino acids: CASSILGQPNEKLFF. The CDR3 nucleotides are TGTGCCAGCAGCATCCTCGGGCAGCCCAATGAAAAACTGTTTTTT.

At least ten counts were recorded for this clonotype. The V call is TRBV7-3, the J call TRBJ1-1, with D possibly matching TRBD1 (5 bases). CDR3 length: 14 amino acids. Between the trimmed V and J ends, which lost 4 bases and 3 bases, there was a span of 12 bases. The germline gives CDR1 SGHTA, CDR2 FQGTGA. The CDR3 coding sequence is TGTGCCAGCAGCTCCTCGGGGGGGGACACTGAAGCTTTCTTT. Residues: CASSSSGGDTEAFF. Full variable domain (remainder filled in from reference TRBV7-3 and TRBJ1-1): GAGVSQTPSNKVTEKGKYVELRCDPISGHTALYWYRQSLGQGPEFLIYFQGTGAADDSGLPNDRFFAVRPEGSVSTLKIQRTERGDSAVYLCASSSSGGDTEAFFGQGTRLTVV.

The rearrangement joins TRBV19 to TRBJ2-3; 10 nucleotides agree with TRBD2. The J segment lost 5 bases and the V segment lost 2 bases, leaving 13 bases of the junction unmatched. CDR1 is LNHDA, CDR2 SQIVND, per germline (reference sequence). This CDR3 is built from 18 residues. The CDR3 DNA follows: TGTGCCAGTAGTATAAATCGAATAGCGGGAGGTGTTGGAGATACGCAGTATTTT. This encodes CASSINRIAGGVGDTQYF. The full variable domain, its missing parts supplied by reference TRBV19 and TRBJ2-3, is DGGITQSPKYLFRKEGQNVTLSCEQNLNHDAMYWYRQDPGQGLRLIYYSQIVNDFQKGDIAEGYSVSREKKESFPLTVTSAQKNPTAFYLCASSINRIAGGVGDTQYFGPGTRLTVL.

This clonotype came up many times. The chain uses TRBV5-1 and TRBJ2-3, with 8 bases that match TRBD2. Germline assignment: CDR1 SGHRS and CDR2 YFSETQ. After removal of 0 bases from V and 5 bases from J, the junction contained 11 bases not matched to a gene. This CDR3 comprises 17 residues. CDR3: CASSLASTGGRRDTQYF. The CDR3 DNA reads TGCGCCAGCAGCTTGGCCTCGACGGGAGGGCGGAGAGATACGCAGTATTTT.

In this sample, this clonotype turned up many times. The chain couples TRBV29-1 to TRBJ1-4; D remains ambiguous. V was pared by 7 bases and J by 6 bases, with 9 bases between. Looked up from germline, CDR1 is SQVTM and CDR2 is ANQGSEA. CDR3 length: 11 residues. Here the CDR3 DNA reads TGCAGCGCGGATAGCGATGAAAAACTGTTTTTT. This gives the protein CSADSDEKLFF.

This clonotype was detected a few times. V usage is TRBV4-3 and J usage is TRBJ2-7; no clear D. This CDR3 is 15 amino acids long. Germline V gives CDR1 LGHNA, CDR2 YSLEER. The V and J ends lost 0 bases and 4 bases respectively, with 13 bases between them. CDR3 residues: CASSQDASRYYEQYF. Here the CDR3 DNA reads TGCGCCAGCAGCCAAGATGCCAGTAGGTATTACGAGCAGTACTTC.

This clonotype was seen ten or more times. CDR3 protein: CASSRRQGIYEQYF. The CDR3 nucleotides are TGTGCCAGCAGTCGTCGACAGGGGATATACGAGCAGTACTTC. The chain combines TRBV28 with TRBJ2-7; 8 positions match TRBD1. The J segment lost 4 bases and the V segment lost 5 bases, leaving 7 bases of the junction unmatched. The CDR3 spans 14 residues. Per the germline V gene, CDR1 is MDHEN and CDR2 is SYDVKM. Filled out from reference TRBV28 and TRBJ2-7, the complete variable domain reads DVKVTQSSRYLVKRTGEKVFLECVQDMDHENMFWYRQDPGLGLRLIYFSYDVKMKEKGDIPEGYSVSREKKERFSLILESASTNQTSMYLCASSRRQGIYEQYFGPGTRLTVT.

This clonotype has a count of ten or more. The chain combines TRBV20-1 with TRBJ1-5; TRBD1 agrees at 10 bases. The CDR3 runs 16 residues. Germline values: CDR1 DFQATT, CDR2 SNEGSKA (reference sequence). Losses at the gene ends were 0 bases for V and 7 bases for J; bases not matched to a gene: 9. This chain's CDR3 is CSARELGQGVRQPQHF. Here the CDR3 DNA reads TGCAGTGCTAGAGAGTTAGGACAGGGGGTCCGACAGCCCCAGCATTTT.

This clonotype was seen many times. The CDR3 sequence is CASRGGLAIQSEGTDTQYF. CDR3 nucleotide sequence: TGTGCCAGCAGGGGGGGACTAGCGATTCAGAGTGAAGGCACAGATACGCAGTATTTT. This chain joins TRBV7-9 and TRBJ2-3, with 10 bases aligning to TRBD2. The length of the CDR3 is 19 residues. Per germline, CDR1 SEHNR and CDR2 FQNEAQ (reference sequence). V trimming: 6 bases; J trimming: 1 base; junction bases outside the gene matches: 16.

As concerns this clonotype: Just one base apart from a much larger clone, this may be a read error. This chain connects TRBV19 to TRBJ2-5, with D possibly matching TRBD1 (6 bases). This CDR3 has 14 amino acids. Trimming took 4 bases from V and 4 from J, leaving 13 bases between them. Germline values: CDR1 LNHDA, CDR2 SQIVND (reference sequence). CDR3 nucleotide sequence: TGTGCCAGTAGTAAAGACAGGATACGAGAGACCCAGTACTTC. Protein sequence: CASSKDRIRETQYF.

In the case of this clonotype: A read error may explain this, as a much larger clone is one base away. The rearrangement links TRBV7-2 to TRBJ2-2; a weak D match, TRBD2 (6 bases). CDR1 SGHTA and CDR2 FQGNSA come from the germline V gene. CDR3 size: 19 residues. The CDR3 reads CASSLGDSSRARSTVELFF. CDR3 in DNA: TGTGCCAGCAGCTTAGGGGACTCCTCCCGAGCCCGGAGCACCGTGGAGCTGTTTTTT.

In this sample, this clonotype turned up many times. The V gene is TRBV11-3, the J gene TRBJ2-1, with a possible D match to TRBD2 (5 bases). This CDR3 spans 17 amino acids. V was clipped by 5 bases and J by 0 bases, with 17 bases between them. Looked up from germline, CDR1 is SGHNT and CDR2 is YENEEA. Written as DNA, the CDR3 is TGTGCCAGCAGCCCACTAGGAGGACTGGACTCCTACAATGAGCAGTTCTTC. It specifies CASSPLGGLDSYNEQFF.

The chain recombines TRBV11-2 with TRBJ2-7; D is unresolved. Germline V lookup: CDR1 SGHAT, CDR2 FQNNGV. The CDR3 extends over 14 amino acids. The V gene lost 4 bases and the J gene lost 3 bases, with 13 bases spanning the gap. The CDR3 loop reads CASSSGPRYYEQYF. The DNA for the CDR3 is TGTGCCAGCAGCTCCGGGCCCCGCTACTACGAGCAGTACTTC.

The table lists this clonotype with many counts. This sequence joins TRBV29-1 and TRBJ1-2, with 8 positions matching TRBD1. The CDR3 is 19 residues long. Trimming removed 3 bases from V and 0 bases from J; junction bases left unmatched: 18. Germline assignment: CDR1 SQVTM and CDR2 ANQGSEA. The CDR3 sequence: CSVDNKAGGHLKANYGYTF. The CDR3 region has the DNA TGCAGCGTTGACAATAAGGCAGGGGGCCATTTGAAAGCTAACTATGGCTACACCTTC. The full variable domain, its missing parts supplied by reference TRBV29-1 and TRBJ1-2, is SAVISQKPSRDICQRGTSLTIQCQVDSQVTMMFWYRQQPGQSLTLIATANQGSEATYESGFVIDKFPISRPNLTFSTLTVSNMSPEDSSIYLCSVDNKAGGHLKANYGYTFGSGTRLTVV.

In this sample, this clonotype turned up a few times. The V and J genes are TRBV27 and TRBJ2-7; 7 bases line up with TRBD1. V lost 6 bases, J lost 2 bases, and 10 bases stayed unmatched. Looked up from germline, CDR1 is MNHEY and CDR2 is SMNVEV (reference sequence). The CDR3 extends over 15 amino acids. CDR3 DNA sequence: TGTGCCAGCAGCAAAATGGGACAGACCACCTACGAGCAGTACTTC. This sequence encodes CASSKMGQTTYEQYF.

This clonotype was seen repeatedly, ten times or more. The V gene is TRBV20-1, the J gene TRBJ1-2, with D possibly TRBD1 on 5 matching bases. The CDR3 has 13 amino acids. The V gene's germline CDR1 is DFQATT and CDR2 SNEGSKA (reference sequence). The V end was cut by 6 bases, the J end by 6 bases, with 17 bases between. CDR3 region: CSARGAPWDGYTF. The DNA for the CDR3 is TGCAGTGCCCGAGGGGCTCCCTGGGATGGCTACACCTTC.

This clonotype was found many times. CDR3 protein: CASSYRSGSDEQYF. CDR3 coding DNA: TGTGCCAGCAGCTACCGGAGCGGGAGTGACGAGCAGTACTTC. This chain connects TRBV7-2 to TRBJ2-7, with 8 bases that match TRBD2. This CDR3 region has 14 residues. Looked up from germline, CDR1 is SGHTA and CDR2 is FQGNSA. The V and J ends lost 4 bases and 5 bases, in that order; junction bases with no gene match: 7.